The present T cell receptor (beta chain) was sequenced within a study of untreated major depressive disorder (dated by TCRdb to the late 2010s). A note on the overall study: A cross-sectional case-control design was used to compare T cell phenotype and TCR repertoire between antidepressant-free major depressive disorder patients and individually matched non-depressed controls. Differences in Vbeta 5.1, Vbeta 11 and Vbeta 22 usage observed by flow cytometry in the whole cohort were followed up by sequencing. Study-level results and caveats: In every sequenced subject, the top five TRBV05-01 clones were all identified as private clones. Because of the strict matching and exclusion criteria, the study sample was comparatively small, which limits how generalizable the findings are. Sequencing confirmed higher TRBV05-01 (Vbeta 5.1) usage among CD4+ T cells of depressed patients than controls, with p = 0.040 in a one-tailed test. TRBV25-01 and TRBV02-01 usage followed the flow-cytometry pattern but did not reach statistical significance in the sequencing data. For the sequencing comparisons, planned one-tailed tests were run on just three Vbeta families that had been chosen in advance.

The Qiagen DNeasy Blood and Tissue Kit was used to extract total genomic DNA from purified CD4+ T cells. The TCRbeta CDR3 region, defined according to IMGT, was amplified and sequenced using immunoSEQ immunosequencing protocols. The study's own analysis went as follows. Raw sequence data were preprocessed by the immunoSEQ service for PCR and sequencing error correction. The sequence data were imported into the immunoSEQ Analyzer and were further analyzed using VDJtools v1.0.7. The paired Wilcoxon signed-rank test was used to test for differences between patients and controls. TCRdb retrieved this table from immuneACCESS and kept in-frame rearrangements only. Not all clones are present; in checked studies, unresolved V genes account for under half, and no reason is known for the remainder. That table supplies the V and J calls and clone size; D and trimming were determined from the DNA. Counted in this sample were some 13,000 clones; over 90% of them appeared once. Of the sample, 0.75% to 0.9% is held by the ten largest clones.

The CDR3 measures 14 amino acids from cysteine to phenylalanine. Only the CDR3 DNA is retained, 42 bases long and in frame from the first base. Reading the germline V gene (reference sequence) gives CDR1 SEHNR and CDR2 FQNEAQ. V sheds 1 base and J sheds 4 bases, leaving 10 bases between their ends. Each depressed patient was matched pairwise with a non-depressed control on sex, age, current smoking status and body mass index. European descent was reported for all participants. A DSM-IV diagnosis of major depressive disorder and a Hamilton Rating Scale for Depression score of at least 18 were present in all patients. Before enrollment, patients had taken no psychiatric medication, antidepressants included, for at least 8 weeks. Among the patients, depression severity spanned the moderate-to-severe range. Participants were excluded if they had major medical conditions, Axis I/II comorbidities, regular medication or illicit drug use, or weekly alcohol intake above 100 g. Roughly 29 ml of peripheral blood was drawn into EDTA tubes from each participant. Magnetic negative selection with the BD IMag Human CD4 T Lymphocyte Enrichment Set was used to purify CD4+ T cells from thawed PBMCs. Flow cytometry confirmed that the CD4+ enrichment method typically gave around 94% purity. A subgroup of a few case-control pairs, chosen blind to the chemokine receptor expression and flow-cytometric repertoire skewing results, underwent TCRbeta sequencing. Every blood sample was taken in the morning at 8:00 a.m., after which PBMCs were separated out using Ficoll-Hypaque gradient centrifugation. PBMCs were gradually cooled to -80 degrees C for cryopreservation and then kept in liquid nitrogen until assay.

As for this clone: The clone's antigen remains unknown. No base-level quality is on record; no much larger clone is a single base apart.

The chain is made from TRBV7-9 and TRBJ1-2; the D gene assignment is ambiguous. The sample taken for sequencing was CD4+ T cells from PBMCs. The receptor's source is a man aged 30 to 39 with major depressive disorder. CDR3 region: CASSLVGNSYGYTF. The DNA reads as follows: TGTGCCAGCAGCTTAGTGGGGAACTCCTATGGCTACACCTTC.